The T cell receptor (beta chain) under discussion was sequenced for a study of blood T cell repertoires in COVID-19. Using immunoSEQ multiplex PCR, the repertoire was profiled, and TCRdb retains in-frame clones only, with some absent. The sample lists about 200,000 clones, around 88% occurring once. The CDR3 has 15 residues. Per germline, CDR1 KGHDR and CDR2 SFDVKD. V shed 5 bases and J 5 bases; nucleotides not matched to a gene: 7. V usage is TRBV24-1 and J usage is TRBJ1-2, with 10 bases that match TRBD1. Sequences were obtained from PBMCs or T cells enriched from blood (not recorded which). This receptor was taken from a man aged 40-50 years with acute COVID-19. The CDR3, as DNA: TGTGCCACCAGTGTCCCGGGACAGGGGAAGTATGGCTACACCTTC. Protein sequence: CATSVPGQGKYGYTF.